Here is one T cell receptor (beta chain) with its context. Its specificity is not known. This entry is derived from a study of response to subunit inactivated influenza vaccine. This CDR3 region has 14 residues. Germline V CDR1 and CDR2: SEHNR, FQNEAQ (reference sequence). Trimming took off 3 bases at V and 9 bases at J, with 15 bases between the two ends. Study outcomes and limitations: Each seasonal influenza vaccination recruits few new T cells, the authors suggested.

Each CDR3 protein gets one entry after TCRdb re-called the RT-PCR reads with MiXCR. The repertoire holds about 700,000 distinct CDR3 sequences, 12% to 15% seen once, with 7.5% to 8% in the top ten. The receptor was isolated from a man aged 45 to 65 who received an inactivated influenza vaccine. V usage is TRBV7-9 and J usage is TRBJ2-1; D may be TRBD2 (6 bases). This sample comprised PBMCs from blood, obtained about 14 days before vaccination. The chain's CDR3 is CASSFQAGGGEQFF. CDR3 bases: TGTGCCAGCAGCTTTCAAGCGGGTGGGGGTGAGCAGTTCTTC.